The clone carrying this T cell receptor beta chain has more than one count but fewer than ten. The antigen remains undetermined. This sample was taken from a study of beta chain features in type 1 diabetes. Study-wide results and caveats: Type 1 diabetes patients had TCRB CDR3s that were shorter (moderately but significantly so) in all four CD4+ subsets.

The study reverse transcribed the entire isolated RNA, so it sequenced expressed TCRB transcripts. The assay was immunoSEQ multiplex PCR, and TCRdb's table has in-frame clones only and misses some. This sample has 350,000 to 400,000 clones; about 12% occur once, and the top ten carry around 0.01%. Germline assignment: CDR1 GTSNPN and CDR2 SVGIG (reference sequence). V dropped 2 bases and J dropped 3; count of bases not matched to a gene: 5. This CDR3 spans 15 amino acids. Sequencing was carried out using naive CD4+ T cells from blood. The rearrangement joins TRBV30 to TRBJ2-3, with TRBD2 matching 10 bases. The source of this sequence is a woman between 18 and 30 years old with type 1 diabetes. CDR3 region: CAWSSGTSVTDTQYF. DNA of the CDR3: TGTGCCTGGAGTTCGGGGACTAGCGTAACAGATACGCAGTATTTT.